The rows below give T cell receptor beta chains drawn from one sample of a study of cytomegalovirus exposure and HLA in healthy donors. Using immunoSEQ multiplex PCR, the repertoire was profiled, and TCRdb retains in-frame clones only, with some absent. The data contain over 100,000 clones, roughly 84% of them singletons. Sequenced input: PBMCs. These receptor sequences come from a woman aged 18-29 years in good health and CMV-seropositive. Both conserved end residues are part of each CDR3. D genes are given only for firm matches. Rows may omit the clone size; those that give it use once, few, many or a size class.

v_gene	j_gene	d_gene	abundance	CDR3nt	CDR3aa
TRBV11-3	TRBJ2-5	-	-	TGTGCCAGCAGCTCCGGACTGGCGGAGTACTTC	CASSSGLAEYF
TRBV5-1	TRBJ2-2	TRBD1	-	TGCGCCGGAGGACAGGGGGAAAAAAGCGGGGAGCTGTTTTTT	CAGGQGEKSGELFF
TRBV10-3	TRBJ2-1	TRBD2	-	TGTGCCATCAGTGCTAGCGGGGGGCACAATGAGCAGTTCTTC	CAISASGGHNEQFF
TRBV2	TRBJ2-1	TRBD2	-	TGTGCCAGCGGGGAACGGGACTACCGGTTCTTC	CASGERDYRFF
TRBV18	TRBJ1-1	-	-	TGTGCCAGCTCATTGGTCGAGGGTGAAGCTTTCTTT	CASSLVEGEAFF
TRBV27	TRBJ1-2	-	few	TGTGCCAGCAGTTCGGCAGGTCCCTATGGCTACACCTTC	CASSSAGPYGYTF
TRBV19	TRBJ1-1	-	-	TGTGCCAGTAGTATCGCGGCAGTCCGGCCTGAAGCTTTCTTT	CASSIAAVRPEAFF
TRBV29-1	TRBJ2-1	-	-	TGCAGCGTGAGACTCACCACCTCCTACAATGAGCAGTTCTTC	CSVRLTTSYNEQFF
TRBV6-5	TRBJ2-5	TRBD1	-	TGTGCCAGCAGCCGCCAGACAGGGTGGGAGACCCAGTACTTC	CASSRQTGWETQYF
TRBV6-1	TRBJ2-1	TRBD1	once	TGTGCCAGCAGCGTTGACAGGGGGGACAATGAGCAGTTCTTC	CASSVDRGDNEQFF
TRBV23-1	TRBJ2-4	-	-	TGCGCCAGCAAATTTACAGTGGACTTGGCCAAAAACATTCAGTACTTC	CASKFTVDLAKNIQYF
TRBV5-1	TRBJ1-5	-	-	TGCGCCAGCAGCTTGGACACAGGGAGCAATCAGCCCCAGCATTTT	CASSLDTGSNQPQHF
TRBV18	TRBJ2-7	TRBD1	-	TGTGCCAGCTCATTCGGACAGGGAAGCGAGCAGTACTTC	CASSFGQGSEQYF
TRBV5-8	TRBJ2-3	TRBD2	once	TGTGCCAGCAGCTTGGTTCCAGCGGGGGGCCGCACAGATACGCAGTATTTT	CASSLVPAGGRTDTQYF
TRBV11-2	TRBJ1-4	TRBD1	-	TGTGCCAGCAGCCCGGGGACAGGGGCTAATGAAAAACTGTTTTTT	CASSPGTGANEKLFF
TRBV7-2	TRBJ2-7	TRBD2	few	TGTGCCAGCAGCTTATATCCAAGCGGGGGGAGCTACGAGCAGTACTTC	CASSLYPSGGSYEQYF
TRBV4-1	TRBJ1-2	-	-	TGCGCCAGCAGCCAAGATTGGGCGCCCCCGTCTAACTATGGCTACACCTTC	CASSQDWAPPSNYGYTF
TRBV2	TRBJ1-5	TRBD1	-	TGTGCCAGCAGTGAAGAGGGTCAGGGGGCGAGACAGCCCCAGCATTTT	CASSEEGQGARQPQHF
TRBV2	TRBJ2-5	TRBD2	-	TGTGCCAGCAGTCCCGGGACTAGCGGGGGGGAGAAGACCCAGTACTTC	CASSPGTSGGEKTQYF
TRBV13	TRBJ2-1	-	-	TGTGCCAGCAGCGGCACTAGGAACAATGAGCAGTTCTTC	CASSGTRNNEQFF
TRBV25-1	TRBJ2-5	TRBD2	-	TGTGCCAGTAGGGGTCGGGGGGTGCAAGAGACCCAGTACTTC	CASRGRGVQETQYF
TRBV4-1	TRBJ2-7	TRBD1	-	TGCGCCAGCAGCCAACCGGGACAGAAGACCTACGAGCAGTACTTC	CASSQPGQKTYEQYF
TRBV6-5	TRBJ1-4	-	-	TGTGCCAGCAGTTACTCGAATGCACCGGAGACAGGAAAACTGTTTTTT	CASSYSNAPETGKLFF
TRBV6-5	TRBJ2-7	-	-	TGTGCCAGCAGCCATCAGACACCCACCTACGAGCAGTACTTC	CASSHQTPTYEQYF
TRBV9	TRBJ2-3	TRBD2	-	TGTGCCAGCAGCGTAGAGCCGAAGGTCGAGCGGGGGGCCACTGTTGGGACAGATACGCAGTATTTT	CASSVEPKVERGATVGTDTQYF
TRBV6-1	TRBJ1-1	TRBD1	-	TGTGCCAGCAGCATGACAGGGAGCACTGAAGCTTTCTTT	CASSMTGSTEAFF
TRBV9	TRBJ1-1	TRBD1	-	TGTGCCAGCAGCATGAACAGGGGGATTGACACTGAAGCTTTCTTT	CASSMNRGIDTEAFF
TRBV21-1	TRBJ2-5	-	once	TGTGCCAGCAGCAGGGAACGGGACAGGGGGGAGACCCAGTACTTC	CASSRERDRGETQYF
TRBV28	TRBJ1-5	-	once	TGTGCCACACATAGGGGGTCGTATAGCAATCAGCCCCAGCATTTT	CATHRGSYSNQPQHF
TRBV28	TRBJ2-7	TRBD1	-	TGTGCCAGCAGTCCATCCGGGACAGCCTACGAGCAGTACTTC	CASSPSGTAYEQYF
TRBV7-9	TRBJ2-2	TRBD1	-	TGTTCCAGCAGCTTCCTCCACAGGGGGCTAACCGGGGAGCTGTTTTTT	CSSSFLHRGLTGELFF
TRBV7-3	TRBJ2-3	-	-	TGTGCCAGCAGCCCACTTACCACAGATACGCAGTATTTT	CASSPLTTDTQYF
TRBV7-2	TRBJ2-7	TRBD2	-	TGTGCCAGCAGCATCCTAGCGGGGCTCTACGAGCAGTACTTC	CASSILAGLYEQYF
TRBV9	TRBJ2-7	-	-	TGTGCCAGCAGCGTAGACTCCTCCGAGCAGTACTTC	CASSVDSSEQYF
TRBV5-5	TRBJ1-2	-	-	TGTGCCAGCAGCCTTTGGGACACAGCTAACTATGGCTACACCTTC	CASSLWDTANYGYTF
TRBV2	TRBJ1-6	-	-	TGTGCCAGCAATAACAGGGCCGGCAATTCACCCCTCCACTTT	CASNNRAGNSPLHF
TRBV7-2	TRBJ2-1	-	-	TGTGCCAGCAGCTTGGGGGCCTTCGAAAATGAGCAGTTCTTC	CASSLGAFENEQFF
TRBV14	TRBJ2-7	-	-	TGTGCCAGCATTTCGAGGACAGAGTTTCCTCAGGGTTACGAGCAGTACTTC	CASISRTEFPQGYEQYF
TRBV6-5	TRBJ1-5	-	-	TGTGCCAGCAGCCAAGACAGCTTACAGCCCCAGCATTTT	CASSQDSLQPQHF
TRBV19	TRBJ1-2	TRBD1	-	TGTGCCAGTAACCGGGGACAGGTGAACTATGGCTACACCTTC	CASNRGQVNYGYTF
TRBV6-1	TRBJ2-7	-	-	TGTGCCAGCAGTGCGGGGTACGAGCAGTACTTC	CASSAGYEQYF
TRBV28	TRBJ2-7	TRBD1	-	TGTGCCAGCCTGAGGGGGCGAACCTACGAGCAGTACTTC	CASLRGRTYEQYF
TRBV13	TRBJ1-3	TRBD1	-	TGTGCCAGCAGCTCTACCGGGACAGTCTCTGGAAACACCATATATTTT	CASSSTGTVSGNTIYF
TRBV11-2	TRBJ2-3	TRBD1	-	TGTGCCAGCAGCTTGGCGGGGACAGGCACGGGGGCGCAGTATTTT	CASSLAGTGTGAQYF
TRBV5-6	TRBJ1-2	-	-	TGTGCCAGCAGCCCAGGGCCCAACTATGGCTACACCTTC	CASSPGPNYGYTF
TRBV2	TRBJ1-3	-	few	TGTGCCAGCAGCGAGGCACGCTCTGGAAACACCATATATTTT	CASSEARSGNTIYF
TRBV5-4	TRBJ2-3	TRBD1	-	TGTGCCAGCAGCCGGACCCCGGGACAGGGGAGCACAGATACGCAGTATTTT	CASSRTPGQGSTDTQYF
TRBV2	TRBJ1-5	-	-	TGTGCCTGCAAACGCCTCCTAGAGCCCCAGCATTTT	CACKRLLEPQHF
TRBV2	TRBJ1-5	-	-	TGTGCCAGCAGTGACCGGGACATCAATCAGCCCCAGCATTTT	CASSDRDINQPQHF